This is a list of T cell receptor beta chains from one sample in a study of Ad26.COV2.S vaccination and SARS-CoV-2 variants. Only in-frame clones appear in the TCRdb table, and some are missing; sequencing was by immunoSEQ multiplex PCR. The sample contains approximately 340,000 clones, 90% to 95% of which appear only once. Sequenced here: peripheral blood, sampled after recovery from COVID-19. The source of these receptors is a human donor who had recovered from COVID-19. CDR3s include the opening cysteine and the closing phenylalanine or tryptophan. The D gene is left open where the match is weak. Only some rows state a clone size, as once, few, many or a class for expanded clones.

>TRBD1|TRBV5-8|TRBJ2-3|-
CASSLGQGVVADTQYF
TGTGCCAGCAGCTTGGGACAGGGGGTAGTAGCAGATACGCAGTATTTT
>TRBD1|TRBV4-3|TRBJ2-6|-
CASSQETGTAGANVLTF
TGCGCCAGCAGCCAGGAAACCGGGACAGCTGGGGCCAACGTCCTGACTTTC
>TRBD1|TRBV27|TRBJ2-1|-
CASSPAGTGNNEQFF
TGTGCCAGCAGCCCCGCCGGGACAGGGAATAATGAGCAGTTCTTC
>-|TRBV11-2|TRBJ2-7|many
CASSWIGSYEQYF
TGTGCCAGCAGCTGGATTGGCTCCTACGAGCAGTACTTC
>-|TRBV5-6|TRBJ1-1|once
CASSLLASTEAFF
TGTGCCAGCAGCTTGCTAGCTTCCACTGAAGCTTTCTTT
>-|TRBV7-6|TRBJ1-1|once
CASSPGPMNTEAFF
TGTGCCAGCAGCCCGGGACCGATGAACACTGAAGCTTTCTTT
>-|TRBV20-1|TRBJ2-5|-
CSARTQETQYF
TGCAGTGCCCGGACGCAAGAGACCCAGTACTTC
>TRBD1|TRBV20-1|TRBJ2-3|-
CSASIQGKGADTQYF
TGCAGTGCTAGTATACAGGGGAAAGGGGCAGATACGCAGTATTTT
>TRBD1|TRBV27|TRBJ1-5|-
CASSSGTGGDQPQHF
TGTGCCAGCAGTTCCGGGACAGGGGGCGATCAGCCCCAGCATTTT
>-|TRBV2|TRBJ2-7|-
CASSEGRVYEQYF
TGTGCCAGCAGTGAGGGCAGGGTCTACGAGCAGTACTTC
>-|TRBV19|TRBJ2-2|-
CASRTPRRGGGTGELFF
TGTGCCAGTAGAACCCCCCGGAGGGGGGGCGGCACCGGGGAGCTGTTTTTT
>-|TRBV5-1|TRBJ2-2|-
CASSPQGWGNTGELFF
TGCGCCAGCAGCCCTCAGGGGTGGGGGAACACCGGGGAGCTGTTTTTT
>TRBD1|TRBV6-5|TRBJ2-7|-
CASGPGDRAYEQYF
TGTGCCAGCGGCCCCGGGGACAGAGCCTACGAGCAGTACTTC
>-|TRBV7-3|TRBJ1-1|-
CASSSRGTMNTEAFF
TGTGCCAGCAGCTCCAGGGGAACTATGAACACTGAAGCTTTCTTT
>-|TRBV7-3|TRBJ2-2|-
CASSLYGSNTGELFF
TGTGCCAGCAGCTTATACGGATCGAACACCGGGGAGCTGTTTTTT
>-|TRBV11-2|TRBJ1-2|-
CASSLGARDGYTF
TGTGCCAGCAGCTTAGGGGCGAGGGATGGCTACACCTTC
>-|TRBV6-5|TRBJ2-7|-
CASSFLSSSYEQYF
TGTGCCAGCAGTTTCCTTTCCAGCTCCTACGAGCAGTACTTC
>-|TRBV4-1|TRBJ1-2|-
CASSQGGGAGYTF
TGCGCCAGCAGCCAAGGGGGCGGGGCTGGCTACACCTTC
>-|TRBV6-5|TRBJ2-2|once
CASSPLTAGGELFF
TGTGCCAGCAGTCCTCTCACCGCGGGCGGGGAGCTGTTTTTT
>-|TRBV25-1|TRBJ2-2|-
CASSERAGTGELFF
TGTGCCAGCAGTGAGAGGGCGGGCACCGGGGAGCTGTTTTTT
>TRBD2|TRBV9|TRBJ2-1|-
CASSATSGVGNEQFF
TGTGCCAGCAGCGCGACTAGCGGGGTAGGGAATGAGCAGTTCTTC
>-|TRBV18|TRBJ2-3|-
CASFTGDKSTDTQYF
TGTGCCAGCTTTACGGGGGACAAAAGCACAGATACGCAGTATTTT
>TRBD1|TRBV5-1|TRBJ1-2|-
CASSFRQGKNYGYTF
TGCGCCAGCAGCTTTCGACAGGGGAAGAACTATGGCTACACCTTC
>-|TRBV3-1/TRBV3-2|TRBJ2-4|-
CASSHDVQNIQYF
TGTGCCAGCAGCCATGACGTCCAAAACATTCAGTACTTC
>-|TRBV4-2|TRBJ1-6|-
CASSQATGGQHNSPLHF
TGTGCCAGCAGCCAAGCCACTGGGGGACAACATAATTCACCCCTCCACTTT
>-|TRBV3-1/TRBV3-2|TRBJ2-7|-
CASSQDLGSGDSYEQYF
TGTGCCAGCAGCCAAGATCTGGGTAGTGGCGACTCCTACGAGCAGTACTTC
>TRBD1|TRBV3-1/TRBV3-2|TRBJ2-5|-
CASSPGQGRRETQYF
TGTGCCAGCAGCCCGGGACAGGGGCGTCGCGAGACCCAGTACTTC
>TRBD2|TRBV27|TRBJ2-5|-
CASSTLAAQETQYF
TGTGCCAGCAGTACCCTAGCGGCGCAAGAGACCCAGTACTTC
>TRBD2|TRBV15|TRBJ2-1|once
CATSRGRGAPNEQFF
TGTGCCACCAGCAGAGGGCGGGGGGCACCCAATGAGCAGTTCTTC
>-|TRBV7-2|TRBJ2-7|-
CASSLVGGREQYF
TGTGCCAGCAGCTTAGTAGGGGGTAGGGAGCAGTACTTC
>-|TRBV2|TRBJ2-6|-
CASSEAREGTNVLTF
TGTGCCAGCAGTGAAGCGCGTGAGGGGACCAACGTCCTGACTTTC
>-|TRBV2|TRBJ2-3|-
CASSAGADTQYF
TGTGCCAGCAGTGCTGGTGCAGATACGCAGTATTTT
>TRBD2|TRBV3-1/TRBV3-2|TRBJ2-7|-
CASSQEIAGVPLEQYF
TGTGCCAGCAGCCAAGAGATAGCGGGGGTACCCTTGGAGCAGTACTTC
>-|TRBV9|TRBJ1-1|-
CASSVGARLGDTEAFF
TGTGCCAGCAGCGTAGGGGCGAGGTTGGGAGACACTGAAGCTTTCTTT
>TRBD2|TRBV9|TRBJ2-3|-
CASSVGNGGGGTDTQYF
TGTGCCAGCAGCGTAGGGAATGGCGGGGGGGGCACAGATACGCAGTATTTT
>TRBD1|TRBV28|TRBJ1-2|-
CASSLPLDRVGGYTF
TGTGCCAGCAGCCTACCCCTGGACAGGGTTGGGGGCTACACCTTC
>TRBD1|TRBV18|TRBJ1-2|-
CASSRDRDSNYGYTF
TGTGCCAGCTCACGGGACAGGGACTCTAACTATGGCTACACCTTC
>-|TRBV9|TRBJ2-7|-
CASSARGVPEQYF
TGTGCCAGCAGCGCTAGGGGGGTCCCTGAGCAGTACTTC
>-|TRBV15|TRBJ1-1|once
CATSRDRSSNTEAFF
TGTGCCACCAGCAGAGACAGGTCCTCGAACACTGAAGCTTTCTTT
>-|TRBV3-1/TRBV3-2|TRBJ1-1|-
CASSQALAGATEAFF
TGTGCCAGCAGCCAAGCTTTAGCCGGGGCCACTGAAGCTTTCTTT
>TRBD2|TRBV6-5|TRBJ2-1|-
CASRAGGYNEQFF
TGTGCCAGCAGAGCGGGGGGGTACAATGAGCAGTTCTTC
>-|TRBV2|TRBJ2-5|-
CASSESYAQETQYF
TGTGCCAGCAGTGAAAGTTACGCGCAAGAGACCCAGTACTTC
>-|TRBV6-1|TRBJ2-7|-
CASSESEGWEQYF
TGTGCCAGCAGTGAAAGTGAGGGGTGGGAGCAGTACTTC
>-|TRBV2|TRBJ2-3|-
CASKADQNTDTQYF
TGTGCCAGCAAAGCGGACCAGAACACAGATACGCAGTATTTT
>-|TRBV9|TRBJ1-2|-
CASSRTGADYGYTF
TGTGCCAGCAGCCGAACCGGGGCAGACTATGGCTACACCTTC
>TRBD2|TRBV3-1/TRBV3-2|TRBJ2-3|-
CASSRTSGGLGDTQYF
TGTGCCAGCAGCCGGACTAGCGGGGGGCTGGGGGATACGCAGTATTTT
>-|TRBV24-1|TRBJ2-6|-
CATSDSFSGANVLTF
TGTGCCACCAGTGACTCCTTCTCTGGGGCCAACGTCCTGACTTTC
>-|TRBV5-1|TRBJ1-2|few
CARSGDGAYGYTF
TGCGCCAGGTCGGGTGACGGGGCCTATGGCTACACCTTC
>-|TRBV19|TRBJ2-7|-
CASQIDSRPLYEQYF
TGTGCCAGTCAGATTGACAGCCGCCCCCTTTACGAGCAGTACTTC